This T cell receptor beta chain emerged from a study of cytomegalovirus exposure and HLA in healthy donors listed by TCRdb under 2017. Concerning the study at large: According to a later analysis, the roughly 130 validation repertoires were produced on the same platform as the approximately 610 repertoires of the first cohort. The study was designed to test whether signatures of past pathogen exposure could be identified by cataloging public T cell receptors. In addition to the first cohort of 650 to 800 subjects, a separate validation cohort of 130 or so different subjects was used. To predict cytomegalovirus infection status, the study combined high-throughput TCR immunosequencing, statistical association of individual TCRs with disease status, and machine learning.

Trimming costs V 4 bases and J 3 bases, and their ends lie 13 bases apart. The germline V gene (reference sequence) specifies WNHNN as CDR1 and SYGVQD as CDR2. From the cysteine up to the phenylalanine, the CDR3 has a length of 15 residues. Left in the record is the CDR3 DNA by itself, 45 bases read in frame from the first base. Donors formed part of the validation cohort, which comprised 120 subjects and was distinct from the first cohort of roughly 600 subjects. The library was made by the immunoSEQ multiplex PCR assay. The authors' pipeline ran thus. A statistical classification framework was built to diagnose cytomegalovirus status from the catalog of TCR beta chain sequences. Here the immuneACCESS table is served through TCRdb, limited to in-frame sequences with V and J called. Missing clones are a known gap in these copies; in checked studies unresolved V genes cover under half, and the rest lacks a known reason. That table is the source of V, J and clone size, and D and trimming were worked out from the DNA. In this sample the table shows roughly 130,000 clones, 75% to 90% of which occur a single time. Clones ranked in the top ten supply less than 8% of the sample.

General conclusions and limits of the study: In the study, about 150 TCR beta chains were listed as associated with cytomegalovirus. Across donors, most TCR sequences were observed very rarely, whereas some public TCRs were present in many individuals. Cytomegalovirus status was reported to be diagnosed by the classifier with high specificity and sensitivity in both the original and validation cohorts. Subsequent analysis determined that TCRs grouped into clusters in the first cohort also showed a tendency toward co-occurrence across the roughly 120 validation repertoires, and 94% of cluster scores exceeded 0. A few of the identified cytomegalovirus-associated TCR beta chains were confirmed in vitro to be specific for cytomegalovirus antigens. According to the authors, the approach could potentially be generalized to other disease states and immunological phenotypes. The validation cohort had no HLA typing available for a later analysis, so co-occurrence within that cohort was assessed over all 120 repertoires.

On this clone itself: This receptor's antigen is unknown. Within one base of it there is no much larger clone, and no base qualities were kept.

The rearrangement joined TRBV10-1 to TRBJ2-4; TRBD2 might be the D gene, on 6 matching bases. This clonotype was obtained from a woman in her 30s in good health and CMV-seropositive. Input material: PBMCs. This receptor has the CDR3 CASSGREKGKNIQYF. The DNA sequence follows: TGCGCCAGCAGTGGCCGGGAGAAGGGCAAAAACATTCAGTACTTC.